The present T cell receptor (beta chain) was sequenced within a study of cytomegalovirus exposure and HLA in healthy donors. Sequencing used immunoSEQ multiplex PCR; TCRdb keeps in-frame clones, though not all of them. The table shows about 220,000 clones, with roughly 88% occurring only once. Points from the study as a whole: The TCR clusters that emerged in the first cohort tended, a later analysis found, to co-occur in the 110 or so validation repertoires. Reports indicated that the classifier achieved high specificity and sensitivity in diagnosing cytomegalovirus status.

With respect to this clone: Its specificity is unknown.

With V trimmed by 5 bases and J by 5 bases, 11 bases remained unmatched. The CDR3 extends over 15 amino acids. CDR1 and CDR2 (germline): MNHEY, SMNVEV (reference sequence). Sequencing was carried out using PBMCs. The TCR sequence derives from a woman aged 30 to 39 in good health and CMV-seropositive. The rearrangement links TRBV27 to TRBJ2-5; TRBD1 aligns across 7 bases. The CDR3 spells CASSPTTGTSETQYF. For the CDR3, the DNA is TGTGCCAGCAGTCCCACGACAGGGACGAGTGAGACCCAGTACTTC.